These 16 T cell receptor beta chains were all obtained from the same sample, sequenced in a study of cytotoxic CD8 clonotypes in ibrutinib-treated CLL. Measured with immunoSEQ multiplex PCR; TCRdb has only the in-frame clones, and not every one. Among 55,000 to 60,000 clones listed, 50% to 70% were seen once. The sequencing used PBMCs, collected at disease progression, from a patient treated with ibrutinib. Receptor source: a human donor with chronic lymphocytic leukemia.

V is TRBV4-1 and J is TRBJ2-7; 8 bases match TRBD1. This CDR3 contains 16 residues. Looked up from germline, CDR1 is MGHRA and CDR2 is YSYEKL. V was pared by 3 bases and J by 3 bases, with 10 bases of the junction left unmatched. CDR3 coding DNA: TGCGCCAGCAGCCATGCCCCAGGGGGCAAGTACTACGAGCAGTACTTC. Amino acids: CASSHAPGGKYYEQYF.

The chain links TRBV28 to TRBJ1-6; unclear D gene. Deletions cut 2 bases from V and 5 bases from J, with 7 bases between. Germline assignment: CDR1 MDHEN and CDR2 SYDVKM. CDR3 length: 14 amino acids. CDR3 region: CASSLNANNSPLHF. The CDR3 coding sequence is TGTGCCAGCAGTTTAAACGCAAATAATTCACCCCTCCACTTT.

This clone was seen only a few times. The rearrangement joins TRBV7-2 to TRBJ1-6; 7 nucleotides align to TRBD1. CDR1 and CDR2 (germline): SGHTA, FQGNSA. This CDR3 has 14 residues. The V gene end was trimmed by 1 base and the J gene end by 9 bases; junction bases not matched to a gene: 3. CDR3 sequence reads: CASSLGQGVSPLHF. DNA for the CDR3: TGTGCCAGCAGCTTAGGCCAGGGGGTTTCACCCCTCCACTTT.

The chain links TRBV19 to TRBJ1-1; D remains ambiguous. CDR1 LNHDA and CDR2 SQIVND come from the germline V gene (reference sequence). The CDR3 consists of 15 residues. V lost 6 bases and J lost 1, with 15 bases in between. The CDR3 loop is CASRPVLIGNTEAFF. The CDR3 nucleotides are TGTGCCAGTAGACCGGTCTTAATCGGGAACACTGAAGCTTTCTTT.

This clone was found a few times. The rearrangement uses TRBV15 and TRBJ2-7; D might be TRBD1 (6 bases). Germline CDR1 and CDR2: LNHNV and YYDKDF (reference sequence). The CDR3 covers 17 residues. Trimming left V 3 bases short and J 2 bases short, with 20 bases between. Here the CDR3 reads CATSSETLNRAPYEQYF. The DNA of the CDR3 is TGTGCCACCAGCAGCGAAACCCTAAACAGGGCCCCCTACGAGCAGTACTTC. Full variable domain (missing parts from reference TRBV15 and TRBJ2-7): DAMVIQNPRYQVTQFGKPVTLSCSQTLNHNVMYWYQQKSSQAPKLLFHYYDKDFNNEADTPDNFQSRRPNTSFCFLDIRSPGLGDTAMYLCATSSETLNRAPYEQYFGPGTRLTVT.

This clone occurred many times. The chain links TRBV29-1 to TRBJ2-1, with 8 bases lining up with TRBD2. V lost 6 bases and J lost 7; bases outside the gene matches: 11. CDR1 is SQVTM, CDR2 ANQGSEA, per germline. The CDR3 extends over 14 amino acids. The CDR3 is CSVISGLGKNEQFF. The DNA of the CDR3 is TGCAGCGTCATATCGGGACTAGGAAAGAATGAGCAGTTCTTC.

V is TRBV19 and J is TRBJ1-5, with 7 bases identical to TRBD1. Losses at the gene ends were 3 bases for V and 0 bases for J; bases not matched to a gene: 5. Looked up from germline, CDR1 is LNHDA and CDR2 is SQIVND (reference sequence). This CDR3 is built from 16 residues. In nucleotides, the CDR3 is TGTGCCAGTAGTATTTGGACAGGCTATAGCAATCAGCCCCAGCATTTT. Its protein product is CASSIWTGYSNQPQHF.

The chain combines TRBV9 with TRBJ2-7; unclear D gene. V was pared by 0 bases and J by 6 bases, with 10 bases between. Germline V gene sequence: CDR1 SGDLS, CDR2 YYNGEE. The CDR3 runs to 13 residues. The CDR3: CASSVGGSGEQYF. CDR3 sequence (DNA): TGTGCCAGCAGCGTAGGGGGTTCTGGCGAGCAGTACTTC.

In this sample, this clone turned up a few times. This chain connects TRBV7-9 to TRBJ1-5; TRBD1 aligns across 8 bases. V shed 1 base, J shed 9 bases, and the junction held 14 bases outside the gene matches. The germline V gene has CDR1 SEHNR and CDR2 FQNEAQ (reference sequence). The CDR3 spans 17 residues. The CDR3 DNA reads TGTGCCAGCAGCTTAGGGGAGACAGGGGAGGGAGGTGGGCCCCAGCATTTT. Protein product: CASSLGETGEGGGPQHF.

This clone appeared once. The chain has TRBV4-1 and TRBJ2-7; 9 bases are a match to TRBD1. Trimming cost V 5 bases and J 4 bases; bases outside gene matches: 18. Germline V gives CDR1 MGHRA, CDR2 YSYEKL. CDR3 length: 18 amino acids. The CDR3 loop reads CASSYAITTGTGFYEQYF. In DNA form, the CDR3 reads TGCGCCAGCAGCTACGCTATAACCACCGGGACAGGGTTTTACGAGCAGTACTTC.

The CDR3 is CASSQAWTSANEQFF. The CDR3 bases are TGCGCCAGCAGCCAAGCCTGGACTAGCGCCAATGAGCAGTTCTTC. This sequence joins TRBV4-3 and TRBJ2-1; TRBD2 agrees at 9 bases. The trim removed 1 base at V and 6 bases at J, leaving 4 bases unmatched. CDR3 length: 15 amino acids. The germline V gene encodes CDR1 LGHNA and CDR2 YSLEER.

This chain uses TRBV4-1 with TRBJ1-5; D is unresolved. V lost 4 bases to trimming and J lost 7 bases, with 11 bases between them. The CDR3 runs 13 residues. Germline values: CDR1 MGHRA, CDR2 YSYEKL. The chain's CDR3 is CASSRILRQPQHF. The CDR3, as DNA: TGCGCCAGCAGCCGAATCCTGAGGCAGCCCCAGCATTTT.

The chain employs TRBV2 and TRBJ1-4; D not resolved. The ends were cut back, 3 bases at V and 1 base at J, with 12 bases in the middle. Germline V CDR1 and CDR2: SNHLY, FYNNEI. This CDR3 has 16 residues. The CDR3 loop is CASSDEGLGTNEKLFF. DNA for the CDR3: TGTGCCAGCAGTGACGAAGGTCTAGGAACTAATGAAAAACTGTTTTTT. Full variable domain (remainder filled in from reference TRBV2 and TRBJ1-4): EPEVTQTPSHQVTQMGQEVILRCVPISNHLYFYWYRQILGQKVEFLVSFYNNEISEKSEIFDDQFSVERPDGSNFTLKIRSTKLEDSAMYFCASSDEGLGTNEKLFFGSGTQLSVL.

The CDR3 region is CASSIVQGQSYGYTF. CDR3 DNA sequence: TGTGCCAGTAGTATAGTCCAGGGTCAGTCCTATGGCTACACCTTC. This sequence joins TRBV19 and TRBJ1-2; D might be TRBD1 (5 bases). The V gene's germline CDR1 is LNHDA and CDR2 SQIVND (reference sequence). The CDR3 totals 15 residues. The V end lost 1 base, the J end lost 4 bases, and 13 bases lay between the germline ends.

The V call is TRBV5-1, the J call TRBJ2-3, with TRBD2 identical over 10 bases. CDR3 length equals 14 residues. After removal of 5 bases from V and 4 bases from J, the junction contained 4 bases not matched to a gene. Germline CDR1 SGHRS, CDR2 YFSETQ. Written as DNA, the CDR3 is TGCGCCAGCAGGATAGCGGGAGGCGCAGATACGCAGTATTTT. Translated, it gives CASRIAGGADTQYF.

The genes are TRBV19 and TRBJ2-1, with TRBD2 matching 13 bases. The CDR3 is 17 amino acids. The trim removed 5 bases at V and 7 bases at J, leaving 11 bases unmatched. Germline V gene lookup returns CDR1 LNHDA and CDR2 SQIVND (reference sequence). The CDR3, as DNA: TGTGCCAGTAGTCCAAAACTAGCGGGAGGGCCTTGGAATGAGCAGTTCTTC. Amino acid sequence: CASSPKLAGGPWNEQFF.